This T cell receptor (beta chain) emerged from a study of T cell responses to AZD1222 COVID-19 vaccine. Turning to this clone: In the same sample, other DNA sequences code for this CDR3.

The CDR3 is made up of 13 amino acids. CDR1 GTSNPN and CDR2 SVGIG come from the germline V gene (reference sequence). Trimming took off 0 bases at V and 1 base at J, with 6 bases between the two ends. Data came from immunoSEQ multiplex PCR; TCRdb stores just in-frame clones and leaves some out. The sample shows around 67,000 clones, around 84% of them seen only once. The clonotype was recovered from an adult in good health. Sequenced material: peripheral blood, taken on day 0 of AZD1222 vaccination. The chain carries TRBV30 and TRBJ1-2; D not resolved. Here the CDR3 DNA reads TGTGCCTGGAGTGTACTGGGTAACTATGGCTACACCTTC. Protein: CAWSVLGNYGYTF.